These T cell receptor beta chains were read from a single sample in a study of blood T cell repertoires in COVID-19. Generated by immunoSEQ multiplex PCR, the TCRdb table keeps only in-frame clones and is missing some. The top ten hold 2.5% of the sample, which has approximately 150,000 clones, 88% seen once. The sequencing sample was made of peripheral blood. Every receptor here comes from a human donor with COVID-19, enrolled during active disease. The donor label of this sample is uncertain. The CDR3 runs from the conserved cysteine through the conserved F or W.

cdr3_aa	v_call	j_call
CASSLDRGSNEKLFF	TRBV18	TRBJ1-4
CASRGQGYNYGYTF	TRBV14	TRBJ1-2
CASSPTGGYGYTF	TRBV10-1	TRBJ1-2
CASSTYQRTDTQYF	TRBV7-2	TRBJ2-3
CASSLASGRVNTQYF	TRBV7-2	TRBJ2-3
CASSRPPTRRGSGNTIYF	TRBV19	TRBJ1-3
CASSPPGLVGDTQYF	TRBV3-1/TRBV3-2	TRBJ2-3
CASTGSSNQPQHF	TRBV10-2	TRBJ1-5
CASSLWNGVGVEKLFF	TRBV5-6	TRBJ1-4
CASSPWTGRAGELFF	TRBV18	TRBJ2-2
CASSEKSQGTGELFF	TRBV7-2	TRBJ2-2
CSVRGGSSNQPQHF	TRBV29-1	TRBJ1-5
CASSQVRGLPEKETQYF	TRBV4-2	TRBJ2-5
CASSVGTGLQPQHF	TRBV9	TRBJ1-5
CASSLRLDPYTDTQYF	TRBV11-1	TRBJ2-3
CASSPPDRDSGYTF	TRBV18	TRBJ1-2
CASSSGGDPDTQYF	TRBV27	TRBJ2-3
CASIGRWTGVSPLHF	TRBV2	TRBJ1-6
CASSLGANEKLFF	TRBV6-5	TRBJ1-4
CASNRDRGYYGYTF	TRBV6-5	TRBJ1-2
CASSLRQGPEQFF	TRBV11-2	TRBJ2-1
CASSVDGGPAYEQYF	TRBV9	TRBJ2-7
CASARGNTEAFF	TRBV12-3/TRBV12-4	TRBJ1-1
CATSQGSYEQYF	TRBV24-1	TRBJ2-7
CASSLEATGARQPQHF	TRBV7-2	TRBJ1-5
CASSVTSGYNEQFF	TRBV18	TRBJ2-1
CASKGIGDGQGAYEQYF	TRBV28	TRBJ2-7
CASSPGGTGEETQYF	TRBV5-1	TRBJ2-5
CSVEEGLAGALQETQYF	TRBV29-1	TRBJ2-5
CASSLRGERYTEAFF	TRBV3-1/TRBV3-2	TRBJ1-1
CASSRGSTDTQYF	TRBV6-5	TRBJ2-3
CASSPQGSNTDTQYF	TRBV18	TRBJ2-3
CATRRDRGGNTEAFF	TRBV10-3	TRBJ1-1
CASSQGGTYEQYF	TRBV4-2	TRBJ2-7
CASSQGEGADNEQFF	TRBV5-1	TRBJ2-1
CASSQSGQVGYTF	TRBV3-1/TRBV3-2	TRBJ1-2
CSASTGDQPQHF	TRBV29-1	TRBJ1-5
CASTNRAPSSYNSPLHF	TRBV19	TRBJ1-6
CASSFLPRDSILGTQYF	TRBV5-1	TRBJ2-5
CAISESHADTEAFF	TRBV10-3	TRBJ1-1
CASSPNNYNEQFF	TRBV7-9	TRBJ2-1
CAISELRGGNEQFF	TRBV10-3	TRBJ2-1
CASSLAGETEAFF	TRBV5-1	TRBJ1-1
CASSYEVLGGGELFF	TRBV27	TRBJ2-2
CASSMASREGLEQFF	TRBV19	TRBJ2-1
CASIVDSLRGYTF	TRBV6-5	TRBJ1-2
CASRWQGGGADTQYF	TRBV2	TRBJ2-3
CASSQLAGDVSGELFF	TRBV3-1/TRBV3-2	TRBJ2-2
CASSQGGLADREQFF	TRBV3-1/TRBV3-2	TRBJ2-1
CASSSGLSSYNEQFF	TRBV7-7	TRBJ2-1
CSVEGQGEETQYF	TRBV29-1	TRBJ2-5
CASSHPRDTEAFF	TRBV4-1	TRBJ1-1
CASSRQDGSTGELFF	TRBV18	TRBJ2-2
CASSLGGGRREKLFF	TRBV5-6	TRBJ1-4